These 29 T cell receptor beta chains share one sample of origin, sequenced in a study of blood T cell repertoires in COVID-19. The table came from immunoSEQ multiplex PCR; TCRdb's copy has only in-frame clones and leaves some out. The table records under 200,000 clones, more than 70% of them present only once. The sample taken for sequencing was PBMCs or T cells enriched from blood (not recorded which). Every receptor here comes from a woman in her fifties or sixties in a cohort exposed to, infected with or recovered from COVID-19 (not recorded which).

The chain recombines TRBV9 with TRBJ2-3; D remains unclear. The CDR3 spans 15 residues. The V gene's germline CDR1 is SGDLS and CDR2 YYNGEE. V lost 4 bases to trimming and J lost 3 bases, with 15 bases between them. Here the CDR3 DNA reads TGTGCCAGCAGCCCCCATCCGCTCCGGACAGATACGCAGTATTTT. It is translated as CASSPHPLRTDTQYF.

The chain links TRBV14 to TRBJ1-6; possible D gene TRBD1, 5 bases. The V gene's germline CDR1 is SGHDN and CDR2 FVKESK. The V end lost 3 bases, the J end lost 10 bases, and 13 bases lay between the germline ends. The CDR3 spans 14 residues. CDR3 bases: TGTGCCAGCAGCCAGGCAGACAGACGATCACCCCTCCACTTT. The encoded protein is CASSQADRRSPLHF.

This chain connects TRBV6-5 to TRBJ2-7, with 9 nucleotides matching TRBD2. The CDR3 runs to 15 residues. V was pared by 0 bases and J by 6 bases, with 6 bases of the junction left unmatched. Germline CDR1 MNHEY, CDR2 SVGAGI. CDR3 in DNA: TGTGCCAGCAGTTACTCGATTAGCGGGAGTTCCGAGCAGTACTTC. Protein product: CASSYSISGSSEQYF.

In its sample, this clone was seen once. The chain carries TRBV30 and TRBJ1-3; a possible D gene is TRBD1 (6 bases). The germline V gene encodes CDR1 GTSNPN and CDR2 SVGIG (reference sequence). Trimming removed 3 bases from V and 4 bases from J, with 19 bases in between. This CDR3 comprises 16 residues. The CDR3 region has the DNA TGTGCCTGGAGGATGAGGACAGACGAAGGAGGAAACACCATATATTTT. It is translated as CAWRMRTDEGGNTIYF.

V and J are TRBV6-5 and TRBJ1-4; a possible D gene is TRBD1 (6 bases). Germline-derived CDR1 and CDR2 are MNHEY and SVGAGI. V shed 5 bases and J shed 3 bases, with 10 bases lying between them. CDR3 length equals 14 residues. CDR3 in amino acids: CASSRTASNEKLFF. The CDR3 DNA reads TGTGCCAGCAGTCGGACAGCATCTAATGAAAAACTGTTTTTT.

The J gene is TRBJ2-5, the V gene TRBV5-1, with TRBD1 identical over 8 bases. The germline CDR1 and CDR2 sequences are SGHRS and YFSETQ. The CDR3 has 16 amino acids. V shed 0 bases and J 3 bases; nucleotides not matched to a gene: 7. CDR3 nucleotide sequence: TGCGCCAGCAGCTTGGTTAATACGGACAGGGAAGAGACCCAGTACTTC. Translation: CASSLVNTDREETQYF.

The CDR3 loop is CASSLGEYEQYF. CDR3 DNA sequence: TGTGCCAGCAGCCTCGGGGAGTACGAGCAGTACTTC. This chain joins TRBV7-9 and TRBJ2-7, with D maybe TRBD2 (5 bases). CDR3 length: 12 amino acids. V gave up 5 bases and J gave up 4 bases, with 9 bases separating them. Germline CDR1 and CDR2: SEHNR and FQNEAQ (reference sequence). Full variable domain (rest looked up from reference TRBV7-9 and TRBJ2-7): DTGVSQNPRHKITKRGQNVTFRCDPISEHNRLYWYRQTLGQGPEFLTYFQNEAQLEKSRLLSDRFSAERPKGSFSTLEIQRTEQGDSAMYLCASSLGEYEQYFGPGTRLTVT.

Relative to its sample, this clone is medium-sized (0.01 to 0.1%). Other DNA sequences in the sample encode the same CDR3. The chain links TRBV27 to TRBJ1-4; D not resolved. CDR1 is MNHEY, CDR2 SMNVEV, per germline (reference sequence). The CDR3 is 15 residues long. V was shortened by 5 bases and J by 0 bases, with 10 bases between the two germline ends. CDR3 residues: CASSTRTATNEKLFF. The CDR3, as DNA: TGTGCCAGCAGTACTAGGACTGCAACTAATGAAAAACTGTTTTTT. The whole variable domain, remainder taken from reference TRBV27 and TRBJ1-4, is EAQVTQNPRYLITVTGKKLTVTCSQNMNHEYMSWYRQDPGLGLRQIYYSMNVEVTDKGDVPEGYKVSRKEKRNFPLILESPSPNQTSLYFCASSTRTATNEKLFFGSGTQLSVL.

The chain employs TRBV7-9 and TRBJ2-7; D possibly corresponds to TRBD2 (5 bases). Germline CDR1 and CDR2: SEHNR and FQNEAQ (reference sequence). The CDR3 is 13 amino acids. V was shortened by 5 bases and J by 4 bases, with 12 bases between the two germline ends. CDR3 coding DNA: TGTGCCAGCAGCCCGCGGGTCCTTTACGAGCAGTACTTC. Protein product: CASSPRVLYEQYF.

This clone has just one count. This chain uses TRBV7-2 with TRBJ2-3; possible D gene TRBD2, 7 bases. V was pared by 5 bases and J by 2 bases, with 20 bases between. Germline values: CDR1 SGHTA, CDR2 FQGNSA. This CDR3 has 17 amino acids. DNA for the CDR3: TGTGCCAGCAGCGCAACTTTGGGGGGGGCCTACACAGATACGCAGTATTTT. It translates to CASSATLGGAYTDTQYF.

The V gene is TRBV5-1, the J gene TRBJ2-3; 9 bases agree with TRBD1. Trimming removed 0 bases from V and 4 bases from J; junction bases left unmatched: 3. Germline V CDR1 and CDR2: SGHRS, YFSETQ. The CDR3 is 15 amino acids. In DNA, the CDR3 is TGCGCCAGCAGCTTGGGGGACAGGGAAGCAGATACGCAGTATTTT. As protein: CASSLGDREADTQYF.

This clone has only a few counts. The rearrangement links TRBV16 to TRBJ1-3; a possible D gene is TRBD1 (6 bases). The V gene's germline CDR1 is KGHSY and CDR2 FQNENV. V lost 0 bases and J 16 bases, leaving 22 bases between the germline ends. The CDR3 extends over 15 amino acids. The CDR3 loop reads CASSQSPPDSPVPYF. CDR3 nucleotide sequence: TGTGCCAGCAGCCAATCACCCCCGGACAGCCCAGTGCCGTATTTT.

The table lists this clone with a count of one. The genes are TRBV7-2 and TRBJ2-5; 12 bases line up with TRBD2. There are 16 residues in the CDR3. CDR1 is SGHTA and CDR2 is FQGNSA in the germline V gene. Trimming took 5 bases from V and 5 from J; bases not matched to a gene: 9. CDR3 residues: CASSRNLAGGEETQYF. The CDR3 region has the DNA TGTGCCAGCAGCCGTAACCTAGCGGGGGGGGAGGAGACCCAGTACTTC.

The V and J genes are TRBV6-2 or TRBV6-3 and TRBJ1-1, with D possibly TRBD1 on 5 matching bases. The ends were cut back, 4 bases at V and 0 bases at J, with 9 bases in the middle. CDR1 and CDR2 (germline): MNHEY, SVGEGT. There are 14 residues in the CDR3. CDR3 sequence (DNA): TGTGCCAGCAGTTCGGAGGGGATGAACACTGAAGCTTTCTTT. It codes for CASSSEGMNTEAFF.

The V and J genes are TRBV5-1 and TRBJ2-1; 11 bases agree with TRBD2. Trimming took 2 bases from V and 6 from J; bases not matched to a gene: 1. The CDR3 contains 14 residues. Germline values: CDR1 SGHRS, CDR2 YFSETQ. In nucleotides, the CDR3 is TGCGCCAGCAGCTTCACTAGCGGGAGCAATGAGCAGTTCTTC. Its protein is CASSFTSGSNEQFF.

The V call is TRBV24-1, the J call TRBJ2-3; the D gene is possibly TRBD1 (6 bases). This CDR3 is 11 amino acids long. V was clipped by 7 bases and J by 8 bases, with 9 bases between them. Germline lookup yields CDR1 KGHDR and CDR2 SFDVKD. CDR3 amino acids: CATRQGGTQYF. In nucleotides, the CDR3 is TGTGCCACCAGACAAGGGGGTACGCAGTATTTT.

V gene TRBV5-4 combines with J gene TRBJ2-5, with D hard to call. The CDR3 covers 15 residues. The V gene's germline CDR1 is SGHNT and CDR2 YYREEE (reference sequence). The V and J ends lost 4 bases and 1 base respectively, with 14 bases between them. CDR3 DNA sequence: TGTGCCAGCAGCCCCGCGAGAGGCCCCCAAGAGACCCAGTACTTC. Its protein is CASSPARGPQETQYF.

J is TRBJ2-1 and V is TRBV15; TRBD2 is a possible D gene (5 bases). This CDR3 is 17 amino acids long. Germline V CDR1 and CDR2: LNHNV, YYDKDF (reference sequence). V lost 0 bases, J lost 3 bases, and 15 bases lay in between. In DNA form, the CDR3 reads TGTGCCACCAGCAGAGATTCGGGGTCGTACGGCTACAATGAGCAGTTCTTC. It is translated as CATSRDSGSYGYNEQFF. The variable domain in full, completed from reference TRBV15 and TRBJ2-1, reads DAMVIQNPRYQVTQFGKPVTLSCSQTLNHNVMYWYQQKSSQAPKLLFHYYDKDFNNEADTPDNFQSRRPNTSFCFLDIRSPGLGDTAMYLCATSRDSGSYGYNEQFFGPGTRLTVL.

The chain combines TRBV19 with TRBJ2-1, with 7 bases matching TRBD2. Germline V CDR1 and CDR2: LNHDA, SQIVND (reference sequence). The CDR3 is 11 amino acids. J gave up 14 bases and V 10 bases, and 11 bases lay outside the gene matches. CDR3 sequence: CATSAGLVEFF. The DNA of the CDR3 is TGTGCCACCTCAGCGGGGCTAGTGGAGTTCTTC.

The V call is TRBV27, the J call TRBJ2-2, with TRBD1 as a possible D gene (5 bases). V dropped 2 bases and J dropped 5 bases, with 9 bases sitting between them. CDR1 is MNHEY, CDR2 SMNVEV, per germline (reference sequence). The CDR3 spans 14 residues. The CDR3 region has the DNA TGTGCCAGCAGTTTAGAGACAGCTACCGGGGAGCTGTTTTTT. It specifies CASSLETATGELFF.

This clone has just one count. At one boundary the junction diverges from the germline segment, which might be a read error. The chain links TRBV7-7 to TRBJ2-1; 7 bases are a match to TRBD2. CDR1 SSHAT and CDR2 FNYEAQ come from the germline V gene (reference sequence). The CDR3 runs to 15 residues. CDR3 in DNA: TGTGCTAGCAGCATTCAAGCGGGGTCCTACAATGAGCAGTTCTTC. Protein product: CASSIQAGSYNEQFF.

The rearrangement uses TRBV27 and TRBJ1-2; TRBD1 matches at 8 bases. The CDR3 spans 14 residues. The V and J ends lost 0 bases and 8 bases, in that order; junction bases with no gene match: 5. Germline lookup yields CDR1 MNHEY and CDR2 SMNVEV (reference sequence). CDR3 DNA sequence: TGTGCCAGCAGTTTATCGGACAGGGCGGGGGGCTACACCTTC. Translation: CASSLSDRAGGYTF.

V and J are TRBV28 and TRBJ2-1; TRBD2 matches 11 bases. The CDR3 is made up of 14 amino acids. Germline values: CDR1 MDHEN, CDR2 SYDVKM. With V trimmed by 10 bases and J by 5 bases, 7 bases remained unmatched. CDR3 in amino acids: CATVAGGPHNEQFF. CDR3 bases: TGTGCCACCGTAGCGGGGGGGCCTCACAATGAGCAGTTCTTC.

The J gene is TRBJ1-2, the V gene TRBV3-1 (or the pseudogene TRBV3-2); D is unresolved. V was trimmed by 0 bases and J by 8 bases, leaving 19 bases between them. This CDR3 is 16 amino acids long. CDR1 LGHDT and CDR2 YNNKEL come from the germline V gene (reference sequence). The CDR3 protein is CASSQDRGVSLEGYTF. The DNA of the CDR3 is TGTGCCAGCAGCCAAGATCGGGGTGTCTCCCTGGAAGGCTACACCTTC.

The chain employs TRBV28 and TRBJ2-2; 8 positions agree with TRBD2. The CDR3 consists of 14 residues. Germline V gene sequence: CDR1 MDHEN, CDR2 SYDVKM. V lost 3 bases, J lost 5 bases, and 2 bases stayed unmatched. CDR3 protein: CASSFREGTGELFF. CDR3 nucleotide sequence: TGTGCCAGCAGTTTCCGGGAGGGTACCGGGGAGCTGTTTTTT.

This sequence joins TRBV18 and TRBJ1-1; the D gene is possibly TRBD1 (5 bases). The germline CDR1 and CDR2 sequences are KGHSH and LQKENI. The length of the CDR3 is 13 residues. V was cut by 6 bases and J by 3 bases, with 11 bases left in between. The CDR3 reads CASSIRVDTEAFF. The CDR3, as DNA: TGTGCCAGCTCTATCAGGGTGGACACTGAAGCTTTCTTT.

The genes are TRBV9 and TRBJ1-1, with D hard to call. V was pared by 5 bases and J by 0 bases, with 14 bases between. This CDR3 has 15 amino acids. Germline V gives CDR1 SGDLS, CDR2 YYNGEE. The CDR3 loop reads CASRNGEGMNTEAFF. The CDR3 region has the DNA TGTGCCAGCAGGAATGGAGAGGGCATGAACACTGAAGCTTTCTTT.

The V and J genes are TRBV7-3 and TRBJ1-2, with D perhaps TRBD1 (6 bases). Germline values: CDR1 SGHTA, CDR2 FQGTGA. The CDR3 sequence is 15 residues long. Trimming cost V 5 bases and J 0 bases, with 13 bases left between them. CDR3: CASSPNGQPNYGYTF. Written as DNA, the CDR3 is TGTGCCAGCAGCCCCAACGGACAGCCTAACTATGGCTACACCTTC.

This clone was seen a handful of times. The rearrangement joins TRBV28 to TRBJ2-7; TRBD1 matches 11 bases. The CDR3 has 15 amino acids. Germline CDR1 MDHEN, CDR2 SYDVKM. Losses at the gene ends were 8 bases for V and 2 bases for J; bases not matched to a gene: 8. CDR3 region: CASVFGTGGPYEQYF. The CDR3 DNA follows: TGTGCCAGCGTTTTTGGGACAGGGGGACCCTACGAGCAGTACTTC.